Presented here are 5 T cell receptor beta chains from one specimen sequenced in a study of T cell responses to AZD1222 COVID-19 vaccine. Profiled with immunoSEQ multiplex PCR; TCRdb holds only in-frame clones, not every one. The data contain over 95,000 clones, approximately 88% of them singletons. This specimen consisted of peripheral blood, obtained 28 days after the second AZD1222 dose. These receptors were collected from an adult who received the AZD1222 COVID-19 vaccine.

This chain links TRBV4-3 with TRBJ2-5; 9 bases line up with TRBD2. From germline, CDR1 is LGHNA and CDR2 YSLEER. The CDR3 covers 18 residues. Trimming removed 1 base from V and 5 bases from J; junction bases left unmatched: 14. In DNA form, the CDR3 reads TGCGCCAGCAGCCAAGGGGTTAGCGGGGGCCTACCCGGGGAGACCCAGTACTTC. Encoded protein: CASSQGVSGGLPGETQYF.

This clone was seen once. The chain uses TRBV5-1 and TRBJ1-4, with D unresolved. This CDR3 has 15 amino acids. From germline, CDR1 is SGHRS and CDR2 YFSETQ. V lost 3 bases to trimming and J lost 3 bases, with 12 bases between them. CDR3 sequence: CASSSEGEANEKLFF. Written as DNA, the CDR3 is TGCGCCAGCAGCTCAGAGGGCGAGGCTAATGAAAAACTGTTTTTT.

The rearrangement joins TRBV11-2 to TRBJ2-3; D remains ambiguous. V lost 2 bases, J lost 0 bases, and 6 bases lay in between. Germline CDR1 and CDR2: SGHAT and FQNNGV. The CDR3 length is 14 residues. The CDR3 DNA reads as TGTGCCAGCAGCTTAAGGCTGAGCACAGATACGCAGTATTTT. Translating gives CASSLRLSTDTQYF.

The CDR3 DNA reads as TGTGCCAGCAGCTTAGACCCGGGACAGGGGAACTATGGCTACACCTTC. It is translated as CASSLDPGQGNYGYTF. This chain uses TRBV7-9 with TRBJ1-2; 10 nucleotides agree with TRBD1. Germline V lookup: CDR1 SEHNR, CDR2 FQNEAQ (reference sequence). The CDR3 has 16 residues. The V and J ends lost 1 base and 2 bases, in that order; junction bases with no gene match: 4.

The V gene is TRBV7-9, the J gene TRBJ2-1, with 13 bases aligning to TRBD2. The CDR3 is made up of 18 amino acids. Germline V lookup: CDR1 SEHNR, CDR2 FQNEAQ (reference sequence). V lost 5 bases and J lost 2; bases outside the gene matches: 9. The CDR3 loop reads CASSRRTSGGPTYNEQFF. In DNA form, the CDR3 reads TGTGCCAGCAGCCGAAGGACTAGCGGGGGCCCTACCTACAATGAGCAGTTCTTC.